The entry below gives a single T cell receptor (beta chain) sequence along with its context. Its specificity is unknown. The data were obtained in a study of cytomegalovirus exposure and HLA in healthy donors. With 6 bases removed from V and 4 bases from J, the gap between germline ends came to 11 bases. CDR3 length equals 13 residues. CDR1 is SEHNR, CDR2 FQNEAQ, per germline (reference sequence). Overall study findings and caveats: Cytomegalovirus-associated TCR beta chains were listed, numbering 164.

The PCR used 60 Vbeta and 13 Jbeta primers. Profiling relied on immunoSEQ multiplex PCR, and the TCRdb table lists in-frame clones only, not all of them. The sample shows roughly 97,000 clones, about 80% of them seen only once. The material sequenced was PBMCs. This sequence originates from a woman in her late teens or twenties in good health and CMV-seropositive. The V gene is TRBV7-9, the J gene TRBJ2-3; no clear D gene. This chain's CDR3 is CASSYISADTQYF. The DNA of the CDR3 is TGTGCCAGCAGTTACATATCCGCAGATACGCAGTATTTT.